This entry concerns a single T cell receptor beta chain. The sample originates from a study of blood T cell repertoires in COVID-19. At the level of the study: PBMCs, B-cell-depleted T cells, or T cells provided the cDNA or gDNA that made up the material.

Original methodology: How many nucleated cells were present was estimated from reference gene primer amplification. Only in-frame clones appear in the TCRdb table, and some are missing; sequencing was by immunoSEQ multiplex PCR. For V, J and clone size, that table is used; D and trimming come from the DNA. Of 55,000 to 70,000 clones listed, around 80% are singletons. Trimming cost V 0 bases and J 0 bases, with 8 bases left between them. Germline values: CDR1 LGHNA, CDR2 YNFKEQ. This CDR3 is 16 amino acids long. The sample comprised peripheral blood. This chain connects TRBV4-2 to TRBJ2-2; D is unresolved. This TCR was sampled from a man at least 80 years old with acute or convalescent COVID-19. In nucleotides, the CDR3 is TGTGCCAGCAGCCAAGATAACCGGGCGAACACCGGGGAGCTGTTTTTT. It is translated as CASSQDNRANTGELFF.